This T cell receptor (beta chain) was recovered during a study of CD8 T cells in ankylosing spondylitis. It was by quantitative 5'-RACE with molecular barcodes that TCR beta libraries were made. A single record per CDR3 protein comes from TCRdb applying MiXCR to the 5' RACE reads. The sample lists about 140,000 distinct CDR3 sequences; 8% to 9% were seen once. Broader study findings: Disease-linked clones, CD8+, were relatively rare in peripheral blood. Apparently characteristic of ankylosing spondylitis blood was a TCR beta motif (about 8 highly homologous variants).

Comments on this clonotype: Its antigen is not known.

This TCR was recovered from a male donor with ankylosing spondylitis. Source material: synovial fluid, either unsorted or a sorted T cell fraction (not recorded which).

The chain's CDR3 is CASSPRTVDEQYF. The CDR3 nucleotides are TGTGCCAGCTCACCAAGGACGGTCGACGAGCAGTACTTC. The chain recombines TRBV18 with TRBJ2-7; no clear D gene. The CDR3 loop spans 13 amino acids. From germline, CDR1 is KGHSH and CDR2 LQKENI. V lost 2 bases, J lost 5 bases, and 10 bases lay in between.